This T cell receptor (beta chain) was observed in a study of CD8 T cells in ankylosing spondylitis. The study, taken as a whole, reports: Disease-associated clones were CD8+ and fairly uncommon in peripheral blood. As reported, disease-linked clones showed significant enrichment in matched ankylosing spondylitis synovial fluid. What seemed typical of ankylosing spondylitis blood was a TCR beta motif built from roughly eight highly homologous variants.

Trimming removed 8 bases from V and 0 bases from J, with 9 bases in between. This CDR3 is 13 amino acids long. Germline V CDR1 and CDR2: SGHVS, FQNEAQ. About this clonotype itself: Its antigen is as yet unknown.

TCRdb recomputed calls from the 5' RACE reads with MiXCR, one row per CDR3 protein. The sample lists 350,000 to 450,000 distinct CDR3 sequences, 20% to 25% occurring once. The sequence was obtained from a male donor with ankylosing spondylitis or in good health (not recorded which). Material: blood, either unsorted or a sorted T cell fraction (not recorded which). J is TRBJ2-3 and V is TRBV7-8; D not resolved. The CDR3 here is CASVRASTDTQYF. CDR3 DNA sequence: TGTGCCAGCGTCAGAGCTAGCACAGATACGCAGTATTTT.